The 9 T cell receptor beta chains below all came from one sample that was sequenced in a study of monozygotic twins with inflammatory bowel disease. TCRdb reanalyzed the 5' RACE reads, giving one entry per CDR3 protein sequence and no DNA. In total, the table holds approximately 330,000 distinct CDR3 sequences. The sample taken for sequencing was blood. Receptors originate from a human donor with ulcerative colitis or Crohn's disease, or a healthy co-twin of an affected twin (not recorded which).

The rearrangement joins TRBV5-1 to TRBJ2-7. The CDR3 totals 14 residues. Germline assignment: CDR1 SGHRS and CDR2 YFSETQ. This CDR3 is CASSLAGSTYEQYF.

CDR3 in amino acids: CASSPGQGLYEQYF. The chain couples TRBV7-2 to TRBJ2-7; TCRdb gives TRBD1 as the D gene, but with no DNA this cannot be confirmed. Looked up from germline, CDR1 is SGHTA and CDR2 is FQGNSA. The CDR3 covers 14 residues.

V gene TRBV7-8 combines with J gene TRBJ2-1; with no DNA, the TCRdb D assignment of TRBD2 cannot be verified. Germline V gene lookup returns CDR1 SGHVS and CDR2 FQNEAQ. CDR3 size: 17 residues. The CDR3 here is CASSPGGRDYTYNEQFF.

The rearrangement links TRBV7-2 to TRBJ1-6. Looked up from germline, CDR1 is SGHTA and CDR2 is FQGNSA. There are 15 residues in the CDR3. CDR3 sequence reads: CASSYRGQIVSPLHF.

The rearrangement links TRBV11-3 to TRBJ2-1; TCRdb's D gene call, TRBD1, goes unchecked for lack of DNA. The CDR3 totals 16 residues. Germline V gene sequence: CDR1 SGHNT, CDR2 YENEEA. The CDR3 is CASSQRGAGGHSEQFF.

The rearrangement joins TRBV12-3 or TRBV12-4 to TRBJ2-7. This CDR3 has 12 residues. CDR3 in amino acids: CASRQQQYEQYF.

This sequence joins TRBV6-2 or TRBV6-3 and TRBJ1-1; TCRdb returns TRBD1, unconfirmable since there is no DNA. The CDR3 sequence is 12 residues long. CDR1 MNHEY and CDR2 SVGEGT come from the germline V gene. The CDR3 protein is CASSYRGWEAFF.

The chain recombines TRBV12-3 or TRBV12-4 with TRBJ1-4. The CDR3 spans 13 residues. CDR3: CASSRAENEKLFF.

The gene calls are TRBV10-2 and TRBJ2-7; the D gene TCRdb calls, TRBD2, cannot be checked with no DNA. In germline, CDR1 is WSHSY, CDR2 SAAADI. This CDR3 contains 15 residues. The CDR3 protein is CASSGSGGDNYEQYF.